This TCR beta chain was sequenced for a study of blood T cells in healthy people across ages. General study findings and limits: Diversity of TCR beta per million T cells declined in a roughly linear way with age.

The authors ran a second PCR of roughly 6 to 12 cycles using a sample-barcoded 5' primer and a J-beta primer mix. TCRdb re-called the 5' RACE reads with MiXCR, one entry per CDR3 protein. Among roughly 1,000,000 distinct CDR3 sequences, 20% to 25% were seen once, and the ten largest hold around 0.7%. As for this clonotype: Its target is not known.

The CDR3 loop spans 12 amino acids. With 4 bases removed from V and 4 bases from J, the gap between germline ends came to 11 bases. CDR1 SQVTM and CDR2 ANQGSEA come from the germline V gene. The same data also contributed to another study, on T cells of mothers and their children. That study reports: A few healthy Caucasian mothers, along with their six children, were the donors.

The gene calls are TRBV29-1 and TRBJ2-7; D not certain. This clonotype was obtained from a girl aged 2-10 years in good health. The sequenced material came from blood. The CDR3 spells CSVAPGDYEQYF. The CDR3, as DNA: TGCAGCGTTGCCCCCGGCGATTACGAGCAGTACTTC.